This T cell receptor (beta chain) was captured in a study of CD8+ T cells in alopecia areata. Points from the study as a whole: For patients receiving tofacitinib, scalp clonality and expanded CD8+ clones among the top 100 significantly decreased.

With regard to this clone: Antigen: not known.

Treatment specified: oral pan-JAK inhibitor, 5-10 mg twice daily. Lesional scalp tissue (obtained by punch biopsy) and peripheral blood were collected from alopecia areata patients. Sorted populations comprised CD4+ and CD8+ T cells obtained from PBMCs. RNA extraction and reverse transcription yielded cDNA as sequencing template. Clones were sequenced by immunoSEQ multiplex PCR, and TCRdb holds only the in-frame ones, with some missing. Among 130,000 or so clones, under 65% were seen once, and the ten largest hold around 6%. This sequence originates from a human donor with alopecia areata. The sequences come from CD4+ T cells sorted from blood, collected at week 4, from a patient treated with tofacitinib.

The CDR3 region has the DNA TGTGCCGTCAATTCGCGGCCGCCAGATACGCAGTATTTT. Translated: CAVNSRPPDTQYF. The chain couples TRBV6-6 to TRBJ2-3; D remains ambiguous. CDR3 length: 13 residues. CDR1 and CDR2 (germline): MNHNY, SVGAGI (reference sequence). Deletions cut 11 bases from V and 4 bases from J, with 16 bases between.